A selection of T cell receptor beta chains follows, all from one sample in a study of T cell changes during pregnancy in multiple sclerosis. Sequencing was performed with immunoSEQ multiplex PCR; in TCRdb, only in-frame clones are kept and a portion is missing. The sample lists about 42,000 clones; roughly nine tenths were seen once. This specimen was CD4+ T cells from peripheral blood mononuclear cells, taken in the second trimester of pregnancy. These receptors came from a female donor with multiple sclerosis, enrolled in a pregnancy study. The CDR3 runs from the conserved cysteine through the conserved F or W. Fields, in order: V gene, D gene, clone size, CDR3 length, J gene, CDR3 protein, CDR3 DNA. A D gene is named only where the DNA matches it firmly. Expanded clones get a size class; other rows say once, few or many, or leave the size out.

V: TRBV11-2
D: -
size: once
length: 18
J: TRBJ2-1
CDR3: CASSLPSNTARSYNEQFF
DNA: TGTGCCAGCAGCTTGCCCAGTAACACCGCTCGTTCCTACAATGAGCAGTTCTTC

V: TRBV27
D: -
size: -
length: 13
J: TRBJ2-5
CDR3: CASSFLGPETQYF
DNA: TGTGCCAGCAGTTTTTTGGGCCCGGAGACCCAGTACTTC

V: TRBV5-4
D: -
size: -
length: 14
J: TRBJ2-3
CDR3: CASSLARRTDTQYF
DNA: TGTGCCAGCAGCTTGGCTCGGAGGACAGATACGCAGTATTTT

V: TRBV7-2
D: TRBD1
size: -
length: 14
J: TRBJ2-3
CDR3: CASSLGTGPDTQYF
DNA: TGTGCCAGCAGCTTAGGGACAGGGCCAGATACGCAGTATTTT

V: TRBV27
D: TRBD2
size: -
length: 18
J: TRBJ2-7
CDR3: CASSPRTSGYGSPYEQYF
DNA: TGTGCCAGCAGTCCCCGGACTAGCGGGTATGGATCCCCCTACGAGCAGTACTTC

V: TRBV5-1
D: TRBD1
size: once
length: 16
J: TRBJ2-1
CDR3: CASSRLSGQGPNEQFF
DNA: TGCGCCAGCAGCCGGTTGTCGGGACAGGGTCCCAATGAGCAGTTCTTC

V: TRBV11-2
D: TRBD1
size: -
length: 16
J: TRBJ2-7
CDR3: CASSRHMGQGAYEQYF
DNA: TGTGCCAGCAGCCGTCATATGGGACAGGGGGCCTACGAGCAGTACTTC

V: TRBV28
D: -
size: -
length: 12
J: TRBJ2-7
CDR3: CASSPRAYEQYF
DNA: TGTGCCAGCAGTCCCAGGGCCTACGAGCAGTACTTC

V: TRBV7-7
D: -
size: once
length: 15
J: TRBJ2-1
CDR3: CASSLGLGGKDEQFF
DNA: TGTGCTAGCAGCTTAGGTTTAGGGGGAAAGGATGAGCAGTTCTTC

V: TRBV6-5
D: -
size: -
length: 13
J: TRBJ1-2
CDR3: CASSGAWGSGYTF
DNA: TGTGCCAGCAGTGGGGCCTGGGGATCTGGCTACACCTTC

V: TRBV4-1
D: -
size: -
length: 16
J: TRBJ2-7
CDR3: CASSHPGTHLPHEQYF
DNA: TGCGCCAGCAGCCATCCCGGGACTCACCTCCCCCACGAGCAGTACTTC

V: TRBV7-9
D: -
size: -
length: 16
J: TRBJ1-5
CDR3: CASSQTTGVGNQPQHF
DNA: TGTGCCAGCAGCCAGACGACAGGCGTGGGCAATCAGCCCCAGCATTTT

V: TRBV27
D: -
size: -
length: 16
J: TRBJ1-1
CDR3: CASSLSSGSWNTEAFF
DNA: TGTGCCAGCAGTTTAAGCTCGGGTTCTTGGAACACTGAAGCTTTCTTT

V: TRBV6-1
D: TRBD2
size: -
length: 16
J: TRBJ2-2
CDR3: CASSGSGTSVGGELFF
DNA: TGTGCCAGCAGTGGGTCCGGGACTAGCGTTGGCGGGGAGCTGTTTTTT

V: TRBV5-8
D: TRBD2
size: -
length: 14
J: TRBJ2-1
CDR3: CASRGLAGLNEQFF
DNA: TGTGCCAGCAGGGGACTAGCGGGATTGAATGAGCAGTTCTTC

V: TRBV19
D: -
size: -
length: 14
J: TRBJ1-2
CDR3: CASSMVLGPYGYTF
DNA: TGTGCCAGTAGTATGGTGCTGGGCCCCTATGGCTACACCTTC

V: TRBV19
D: -
size: -
length: 16
J: TRBJ2-5
CDR3: CASSIPSPGVRETQYF
DNA: TGTGCCAGTAGTATACCCAGCCCGGGAGTTCGGGAGACCCAGTACTTC

V: TRBV18
D: TRBD1
size: -
length: 16
J: TRBJ2-2
CDR3: CASSPLSGGDTGELFF
DNA: TGTGCCAGCTCACCACTATCAGGGGGCGACACCGGGGAGCTGTTTTTT

V: TRBV28
D: -
size: -
length: 14
J: TRBJ2-1
CDR3: CASSSGAEYNEQFF
DNA: TGTGCCAGCAGTTCGGGAGCGGAGTACAATGAGCAGTTCTTC

V: TRBV6-1
D: -
size: -
length: 14
J: TRBJ1-5
CDR3: CASTEERVGQPQHF
DNA: TGTGCCAGCACTGAGGAGAGGGTGGGCCAGCCCCAGCATTTT

V: TRBV30
D: TRBD1
size: -
length: 16
J: TRBJ1-5
CDR3: CAWSGQGQGSYQPQHF
DNA: TGTGCCTGGAGTGGGCAGGGACAGGGAAGTTATCAGCCCCAGCATTTT

V: TRBV9
D: -
size: -
length: 14
J: TRBJ1-1
CDR3: CASSVEGVSTEAFF
DNA: TGTGCCAGCAGCGTAGAGGGGGTGTCCACTGAAGCTTTCTTT

V: TRBV5-4
D: TRBD1
size: -
length: 14
J: TRBJ2-7
CDR3: CASSSRTGTYEQYF
DNA: TGTGCCAGCAGCTCGAGGACAGGTACCTACGAGCAGTACTTC

V: TRBV6-1
D: -
size: -
length: 12
J: TRBJ2-7
CDR3: CASTRTTYEQYF
DNA: TGTGCCAGCACCCGGACTACCTACGAGCAGTACTTC

V: TRBV4-3
D: -
size: -
length: 12
J: TRBJ2-3
CDR3: CASSERADTQYF
DNA: TGCGCCAGCAGCGAGAGGGCCGATACGCAGTATTTT

V: TRBV28
D: -
size: -
length: 14
J: TRBJ2-7
CDR3: CASSVPGHPYEQYF
DNA: TGTGCCAGCAGTGTTCCAGGGCACCCCTACGAGCAGTACTTC

V: TRBV19
D: TRBD1
size: -
length: 15
J: TRBJ2-7
CDR3: CASSWGGQGQYEQYF
DNA: TGTGCCAGTAGCTGGGGGGGACAGGGCCAGTACGAGCAGTACTTC

V: TRBV29-1
D: -
size: -
length: 12
J: TRBJ2-3
CDR3: CSVVKGTDTQYF
DNA: TGCAGCGTTGTAAAGGGGACAGATACGCAGTATTTT

V: TRBV30
D: TRBD2
size: few
length: 14
J: TRBJ2-3
CDR3: CAWRAGTSGASQYF
DNA: TGTGCCTGGAGGGCCGGGACTAGCGGGGCTTCGCAGTATTTT

V: TRBV28
D: -
size: -
length: 16
J: TRBJ1-1
CDR3: CASSLTAGFSYTEAFF
DNA: TGTGCCAGCAGTTTAACGGCAGGGTTTTCGTACACTGAAGCTTTCTTT

V: TRBV19
D: -
size: -
length: 15
J: TRBJ2-1
CDR3: CASSIDGGTAGEQFF
DNA: TGTGCCAGTAGTATAGACGGAGGGACAGCTGGTGAGCAGTTCTTC

V: TRBV5-5
D: -
size: -
length: 15
J: TRBJ1-5
CDR3: CASSFDGVSNQPQHF
DNA: TGTGCCAGCAGCTTCGACGGGGTAAGCAATCAGCCCCAGCATTTT

V: TRBV29-1
D: TRBD1
size: -
length: 13
J: TRBJ2-5
CDR3: CSGGTGIWETQYF
DNA: TGCAGCGGTGGGACAGGGATTTGGGAGACCCAGTACTTC

V: TRBV19
D: -
size: -
length: 15
J: TRBJ2-7
CDR3: CASRVQGTRSYEQYF
DNA: TGTGCCAGTAGGGTTCAGGGCACAAGATCCTACGAGCAGTACTTC

V: TRBV19
D: TRBD2
size: -
length: 16
J: TRBJ2-2
CDR3: CASSILGGSNTGELFF
DNA: TGTGCCAGTAGTATTCTGGGAGGGAGTAACACCGGGGAGCTGTTTTTT

V: TRBV16
D: TRBD1
size: -
length: 15
J: TRBJ2-1
CDR3: CASSFGQGVYNEQFF
DNA: TGTGCCAGCAGCTTCGGACAGGGGGTTTACAATGAGCAGTTCTTC

V: TRBV5-4
D: TRBD2
size: -
length: 16
J: TRBJ2-3
CDR3: CASSLGTSPFTDTQYF
DNA: TGTGCCAGCAGCTTGGGGACTAGCCCATTCACAGATACGCAGTATTTT

V: TRBV2
D: TRBD2
size: -
length: 14
J: TRBJ2-5
CDR3: CAVLGGRQSETQYF
DNA: TGTGCCGTTTTGGGCGGGAGGCAGTCGGAGACCCAGTACTTC

V: TRBV6-1
D: -
size: once
length: 14
J: TRBJ2-7
CDR3: CASSKGGASYEQYF
DNA: TGTGCCAGCAGCAAAGGAGGGGCCTCCTACGAGCAGTACTTC

V: TRBV2
D: -
size: -
length: 14
J: TRBJ2-5
CDR3: CASSSDYGRETQYF
DNA: TGTGCCAGCAGTTCGGACTATGGTAGAGAGACCCAGTACTTC